What follows describes a single TCR beta chain. The sample is drawn from a study of shared clonotypes between healthy human individuals. Study context: Ranging from 18 to 49 in age, donors were a couple of women and a few men.

Germline V CDR1 and CDR2: SGHVS, FQNEAQ. Unmatched junction bases numbered 14, after V lost 5 bases and J lost 7 bases. The CDR3 contains 16 residues. This table comes from immunoSEQ multiplex PCR, and its TCRdb copy is limited to in-frame clones, with some not included. The sample includes approximately 980,000 clones, 76% seen only once; the top ten take about 1.5%. J is TRBJ2-7 and V is TRBV7-8; 10 nucleotides align to TRBD2. The TCR was taken from a man between 18 and 29 years old in good health. The sequenced sample consisted of memory CD4+ T cells sorted from blood. Subset noted: CD45RA-negative fraction. CDR3 nucleotides: TGTGCCAGCAGCCCCATTGGGGGACTAGCGAGTGGGGAGCAGTACTTC. Protein product: CASSPIGGLASGEQYF. The complete variable domain, with remaining parts taken from reference TRBV7-8 and TRBJ2-7, reads GAGVSQSPRYKVAKRGQDVALRCDPISGHVSLFWYQQALGQGPEFLTYFQNEAQLDKSGLPSDRFFAERPEGSVSTLKIQRTQQEDSAVYLCASSPIGGLASGEQYFGPGTRLTVT.